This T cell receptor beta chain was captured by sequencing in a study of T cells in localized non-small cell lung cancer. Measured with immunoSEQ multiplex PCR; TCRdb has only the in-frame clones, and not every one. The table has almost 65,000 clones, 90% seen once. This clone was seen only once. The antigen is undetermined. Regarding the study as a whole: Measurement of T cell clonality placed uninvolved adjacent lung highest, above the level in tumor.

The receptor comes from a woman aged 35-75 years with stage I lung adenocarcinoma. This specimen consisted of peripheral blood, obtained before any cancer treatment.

The CDR3 loop is CASSLVIRGPTYEQYF. The CDR3 DNA reads TGTGCCAGCAGCTTAGTCATCCGGGGCCCAACCTACGAGCAGTACTTC. The chain couples TRBV7-9 to TRBJ2-7; the D gene could be TRBD1 or TRBD2 (5 bases each). The germline gives CDR1 SEHNR, CDR2 FQNEAQ (reference sequence). The CDR3 is 16 amino acids. The V end was cut by 1 base, the J end by 2 bases, with 15 bases between.